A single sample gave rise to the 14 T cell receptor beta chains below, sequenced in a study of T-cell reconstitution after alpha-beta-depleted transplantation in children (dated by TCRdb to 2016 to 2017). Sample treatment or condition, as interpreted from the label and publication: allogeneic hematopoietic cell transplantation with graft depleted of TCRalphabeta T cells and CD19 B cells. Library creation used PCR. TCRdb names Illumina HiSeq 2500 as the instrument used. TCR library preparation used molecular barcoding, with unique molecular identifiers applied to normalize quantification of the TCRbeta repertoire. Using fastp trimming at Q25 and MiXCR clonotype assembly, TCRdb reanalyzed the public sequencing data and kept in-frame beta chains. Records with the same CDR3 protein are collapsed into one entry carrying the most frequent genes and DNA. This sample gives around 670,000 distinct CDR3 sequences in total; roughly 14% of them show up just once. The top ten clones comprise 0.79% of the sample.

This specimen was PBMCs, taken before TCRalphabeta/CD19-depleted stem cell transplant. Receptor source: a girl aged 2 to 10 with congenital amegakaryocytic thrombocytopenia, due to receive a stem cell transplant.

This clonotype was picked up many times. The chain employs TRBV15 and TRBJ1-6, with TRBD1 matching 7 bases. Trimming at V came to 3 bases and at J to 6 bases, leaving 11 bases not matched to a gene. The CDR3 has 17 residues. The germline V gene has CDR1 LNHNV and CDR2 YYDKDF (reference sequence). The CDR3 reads CATSSLGQTTINSPLHF. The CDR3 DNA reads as TGTGCCACCAGCAGTTTGGGACAGACAACGATTAATTCACCCCTCCACTTT.

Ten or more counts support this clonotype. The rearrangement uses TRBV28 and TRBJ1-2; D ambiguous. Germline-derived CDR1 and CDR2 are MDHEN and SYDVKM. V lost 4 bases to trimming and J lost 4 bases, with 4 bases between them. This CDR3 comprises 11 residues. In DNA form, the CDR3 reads TGTGCCAGCAGTTACACCTATGGCTACACCTTC. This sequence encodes CASSYTYGYTF.

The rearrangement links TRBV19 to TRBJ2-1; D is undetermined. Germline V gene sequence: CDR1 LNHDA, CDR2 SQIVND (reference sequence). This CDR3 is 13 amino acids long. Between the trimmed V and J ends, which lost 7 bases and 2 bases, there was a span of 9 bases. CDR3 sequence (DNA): TGTGCCAGTATGGGCAGCCCCTACAATGAGCAGTTCTTC. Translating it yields CASMGSPYNEQFF.

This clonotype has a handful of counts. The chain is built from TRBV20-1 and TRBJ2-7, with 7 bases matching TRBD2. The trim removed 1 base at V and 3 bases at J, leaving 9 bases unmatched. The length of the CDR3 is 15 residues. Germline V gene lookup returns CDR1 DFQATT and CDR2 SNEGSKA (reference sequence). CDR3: CSARAQASGYYEQYF. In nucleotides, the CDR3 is TGCAGTGCTAGAGCGCAGGCTAGCGGCTACTACGAGCAGTACTTC.

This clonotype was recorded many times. CDR3 loop: CASSQDGTSGMDEQFF. The CDR3 DNA sequence: TGTGCCAGCAGCCAAGATGGGACTAGCGGGATGGATGAGCAGTTCTTC. The rearrangement links TRBV14 to TRBJ2-1; TRBD2 matches 13 bases. V lost 0 bases and J lost 8; bases outside the gene matches: 4. The germline CDR1 and CDR2 sequences are SGHDN and FVKESK. This CDR3 is built from 16 residues.

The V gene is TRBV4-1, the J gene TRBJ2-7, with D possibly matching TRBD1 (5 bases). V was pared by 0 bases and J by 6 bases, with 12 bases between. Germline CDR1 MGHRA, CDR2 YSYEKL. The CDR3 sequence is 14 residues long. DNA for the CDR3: TGCGCCAGCAGCCAAGAACTGGGGCTGGGCGAGCAGTACTTC. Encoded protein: CASSQELGLGEQYF.

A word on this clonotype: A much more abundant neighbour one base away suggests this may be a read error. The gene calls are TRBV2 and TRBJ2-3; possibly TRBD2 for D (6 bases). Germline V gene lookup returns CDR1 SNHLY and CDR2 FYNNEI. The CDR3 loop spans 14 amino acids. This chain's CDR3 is CASSPGLNTDMQYF. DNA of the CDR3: TGTGCCAGCAGTCCGGGACTTAACACAGATATGCAGTATTTT.

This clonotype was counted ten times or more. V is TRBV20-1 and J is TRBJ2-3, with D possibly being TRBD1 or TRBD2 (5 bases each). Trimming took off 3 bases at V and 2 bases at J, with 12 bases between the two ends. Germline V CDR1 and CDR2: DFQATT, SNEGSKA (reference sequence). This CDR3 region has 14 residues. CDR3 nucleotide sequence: TGCAGTGCTAGTTTTGTCGGGGCCACAGATACGCAGTATTTT. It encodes CSASFVGATDTQYF.

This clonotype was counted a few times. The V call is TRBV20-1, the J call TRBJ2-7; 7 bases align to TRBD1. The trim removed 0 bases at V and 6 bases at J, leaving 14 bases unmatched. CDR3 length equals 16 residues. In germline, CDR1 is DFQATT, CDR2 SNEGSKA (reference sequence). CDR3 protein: CSARELRQGNAGEQYF. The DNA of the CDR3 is TGCAGTGCTAGAGAGCTGCGACAGGGAAATGCCGGCGAGCAGTACTTC.

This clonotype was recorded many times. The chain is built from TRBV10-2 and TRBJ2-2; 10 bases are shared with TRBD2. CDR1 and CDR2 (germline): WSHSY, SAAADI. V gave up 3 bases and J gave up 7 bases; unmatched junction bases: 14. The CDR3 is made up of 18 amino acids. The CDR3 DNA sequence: TGCGCCAGCAGTGACCTCAGACTAGCGGGTAGATTTAACGGGGAGCTGTTTTTT. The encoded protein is CASSDLRLAGRFNGELFF.

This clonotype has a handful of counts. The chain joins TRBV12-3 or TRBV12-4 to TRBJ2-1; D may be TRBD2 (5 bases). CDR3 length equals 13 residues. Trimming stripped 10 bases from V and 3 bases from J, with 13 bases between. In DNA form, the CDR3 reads TGTGCCACCACCACCGGGAACTACAATGAGCAGTTCTTC. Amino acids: CATTTGNYNEQFF.

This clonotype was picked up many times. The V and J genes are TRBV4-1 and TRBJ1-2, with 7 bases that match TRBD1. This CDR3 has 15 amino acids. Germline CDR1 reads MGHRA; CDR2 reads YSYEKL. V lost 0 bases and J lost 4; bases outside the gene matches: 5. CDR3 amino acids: CASSQDRGFSYGYTF. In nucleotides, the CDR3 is TGCGCCAGCAGCCAAGACAGGGGGTTTAGCTATGGCTACACCTTC.

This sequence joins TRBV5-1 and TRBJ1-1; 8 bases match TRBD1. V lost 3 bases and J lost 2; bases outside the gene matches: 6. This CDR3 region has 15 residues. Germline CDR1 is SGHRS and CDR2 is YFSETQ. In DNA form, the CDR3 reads TGCGCCAGCAGCTGGGCCGGGACAGGCAACACTGAAGCTTTCTTT. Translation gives CASSWAGTGNTEAFF.

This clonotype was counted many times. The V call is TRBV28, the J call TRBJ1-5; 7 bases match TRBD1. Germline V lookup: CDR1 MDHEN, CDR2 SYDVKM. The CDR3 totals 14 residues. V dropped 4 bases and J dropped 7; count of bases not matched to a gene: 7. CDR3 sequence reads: CASSSHTGDQPQHF. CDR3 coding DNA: TGTGCCAGCAGTTCCCACACAGGGGACCAGCCCCAGCATTTT.